What follows describes a single T cell receptor beta chain. Its antigen is unknown. This specimen belongs to a study of T-cell reconstitution after alpha-beta-depleted transplantation in children. The study's findings and limits: Some patients' high day-60 TCRbeta diversity was attributed to recipient cells surviving conditioning. From newly produced T cells came most of the T-cell counts and diversity one year after transplant. Alpha-beta T cells about two months after transplant reportedly derived from several hundred expanded graft clones.

During its preparation, the TCRbeta library received unique molecular identifiers. TCRdb used MiXCR to reprocess the PCR reads, holding one entry per CDR3 protein. The sample includes around 490,000 distinct CDR3 sequences, more than 9.5% seen only once; the top ten take 14%. The CDR3 contains 16 residues. Looked up from germline, CDR1 is LNHNV and CDR2 is YYDKDF (reference sequence). Trimming removed 0 bases from V and 4 bases from J, with 14 bases in between. This receptor was obtained from a female patient aged 2 to 10 who had a stem cell transplant for aplastic anemia, so the T cells may come from the graft donor. J is TRBJ2-3 and V is TRBV15; D could derive from TRBD1 or TRBD2 (5 bases each). Sample: PBMCs, mostly from graft donor cells, taken 180 days after TCRalphabeta/CD19-depleted stem cell transplant. The DNA for the CDR3 is TGTGCCACCAGCAGAGATCTTGGGGGAGACTCAGATACGCAGTATTTT. Residues: CATSRDLGGDSDTQYF.